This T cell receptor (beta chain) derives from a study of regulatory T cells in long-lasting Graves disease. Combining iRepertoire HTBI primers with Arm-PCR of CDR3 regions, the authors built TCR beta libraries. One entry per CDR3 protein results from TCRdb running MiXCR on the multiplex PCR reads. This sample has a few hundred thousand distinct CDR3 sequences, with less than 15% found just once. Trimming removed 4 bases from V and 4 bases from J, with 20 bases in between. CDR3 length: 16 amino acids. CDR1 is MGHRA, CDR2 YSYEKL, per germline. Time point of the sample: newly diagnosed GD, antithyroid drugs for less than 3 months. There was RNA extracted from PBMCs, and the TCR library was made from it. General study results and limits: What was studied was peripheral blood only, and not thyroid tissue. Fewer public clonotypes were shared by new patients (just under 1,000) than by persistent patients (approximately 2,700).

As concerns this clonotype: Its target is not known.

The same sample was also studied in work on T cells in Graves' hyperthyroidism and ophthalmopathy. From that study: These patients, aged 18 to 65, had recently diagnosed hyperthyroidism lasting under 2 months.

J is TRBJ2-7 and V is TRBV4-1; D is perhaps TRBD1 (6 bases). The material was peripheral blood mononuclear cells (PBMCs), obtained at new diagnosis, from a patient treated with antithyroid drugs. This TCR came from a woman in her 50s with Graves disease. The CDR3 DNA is TGCGCCAGCAGCCTCCGCACTATAACAGGGAATTACGAGCAGTACTTC. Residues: CASSLRTITGNYEQYF.